A selection of T cell receptor beta chains follows, all from one sample in a study of T cells after yellow fever vaccination. TCRdb used MiXCR to reprocess the 5' RACE reads, holding one entry per CDR3 protein. The sample includes 160,000 or so distinct CDR3 sequences, around 7.2% of them seen just once. Source: CD4+ T cells sorted from PBMCs, taken 5 days after the first yellow fever vaccination. These receptors were obtained from a young man who received the YFV17D yellow fever vaccine. Each CDR3 is given with its conserved first and last residue. D genes are given only for firm matches. Some rows mark clone size as missing; the rest say once, few, many or name a class of expanded clone.

D gene	clone size	CDR3 length	V gene	J gene	CDR3 protein	CDR3 DNA
NA	NA	14	TRBV20-1	TRBJ2-5	CSARAADAPGTQYF	TGCAGTGCTAGAGCAGCGGACGCGCCCGGGACCCAGTACTTC
NA	few	12	TRBV20-1	TRBJ1-2	CSAMKQERGYTF	TGCAGTGCTATGAAACAAGAACGTGGCTACACCTTC
TRBD1	few	16	TRBV20-1	TRBJ1-5	CSARDSFGTGYQPQHF	TGCAGTGCTAGAGATAGTTTCGGGACAGGATATCAGCCCCAGCATTTT
NA	many	14	TRBV20-1	TRBJ1-3	CSASSSGGADTIYF	TGCAGTGCTAGTTCGTCCGGGGGCGCGGACACCATATATTTT
NA	many	17	TRBV5-6	TRBJ2-1	CASSNPGGALLGDEQFF	TGTGCCAGCAGCAATCCCGGAGGGGCCCTTCTTGGAGATGAGCAGTTCTTC
NA	many	12	TRBV7-8	TRBJ2-5	CASSFVLETQYF	TGTGCCAGCAGCTTCGTCCTTGAGACCCAGTACTTC
TRBD2	many	15	TRBV5-1	TRBJ2-1	CASSFNSGGPNEQFF	TGCGCCAGCAGCTTCAATAGCGGGGGCCCGAATGAGCAGTTCTTC
NA	many	14	TRBV5-6	TRBJ2-5	CASSLKSTRETQYF	TGTGCCAGCAGCTTGAAGTCGACGAGGGAGACCCAGTACTTC
TRBD2	many	14	TRBV20-1	TRBJ2-3	CSAPSSLAGDTQYF	TGCAGTGCCCCCTCCTCTCTAGCGGGAGATACGCAGTATTTT
TRBD1	few	14	TRBV5-6	TRBJ1-4	CASSLRTGAEKLFF	TGTGCCAGCAGCCTTCGGACAGGGGCAGAAAAACTGTTTTTT
NA	many	13	TRBV7-2	TRBJ1-1	CASSNTGNTEAFF	TGTGCCAGCAGTAATACAGGGAACACTGAAGCTTTCTTT
TRBD1	many	14	TRBV12-3/TRBV12-4	TRBJ2-5	CASSRGQYQETQYF	TGTGCCAGCAGTCGGGGACAGTACCAAGAGACCCAGTACTTC
NA	many	14	TRBV12-3/TRBV12-4	TRBJ1-1	CASHPGVLATEAFF	TGTGCCAGCCATCCAGGGGTTTTGGCGACTGAAGCTTTCTTT
NA	many	16	TRBV7-3	TRBJ2-1	CASSLQPGGHYNEQFF	TGTGCCAGCAGCCTCCAGCCAGGCGGGCACTACAATGAGCAGTTCTTC
TRBD1	few	17	TRBV20-1	TRBJ2-1	CSAINRQGLGGYNEQFF	TGCAGTGCTATCAACCGACAGGGGCTAGGTGGCTACAATGAGCAGTTCTTC
NA	many	16	TRBV28	TRBJ1-6	CASSSGAAIYNSPLHF	TGTGCCAGCAGTTCGGGAGCAGCAATTTATAATTCACCCCTCCACTTT
NA	NA	17	TRBV5-1	TRBJ1-6	CASSLTAPKSYNSPLHF	TGCGCCAGCAGCTTGACGGCCCCCAAGTCCTATAATTCACCCCTCCACTTT
NA	many	17	TRBV21-1	TRBJ1-6	CASSSTTTVGYESPLHF	TGTGCCAGCAGCAGTACGACCACAGTAGGGTATGAGTCACCCCTCCACTTT
NA	few	14	TRBV7-2	TRBJ2-5	CASSLTGKGETQYF	TGTGCCAGCAGCCTCACAGGGAAAGGGGAGACCCAGTACTTC
NA	many	13	TRBV5-1	TRBJ2-4	CASTSPSSPIQYF	TGCGCCAGCACGTCTCCTAGTTCGCCCATTCAGTACTTC
NA	many	13	TRBV7-2	TRBJ2-3	CASSRTHRDTQYF	TGTGCCAGCAGCCGCACCCACCGGGATACGCAGTATTTT
NA	many	13	TRBV6-2/TRBV6-3	TRBJ2-5	CASSVQIQETQYF	TGTGCCAGCAGCGTACAGATCCAAGAGACCCAGTACTTC
TRBD1	few	14	TRBV5-1	TRBJ1-2	CASRAPGQLYGYTF	TGCGCCAGCAGGGCACCGGGACAGCTTTATGGCTACACCTTC
TRBD1	NA	16	TRBV5-8	TRBJ2-7	CASSPRDRGSSYEQYF	TGTGCCAGCAGCCCTAGGGACAGGGGGAGCTCCTACGAGCAGTACTTC
TRBD1	many	16	TRBV20-1	TRBJ2-2	CSATTGQGPNTGELFF	TGCAGTGCTACAACGGGACAGGGGCCCAACACCGGGGAGCTGTTTTTT
TRBD1	many	14	TRBV11-2	TRBJ1-1	CASSAGGVYTEAFF	TGTGCCAGCAGCGCAGGGGGTGTGTACACTGAAGCTTTCTTT
NA	many	12	TRBV5-1	TRBJ2-2	CASSLPNGELFF	TGCGCCAGCAGCTTGCCGAACGGGGAGCTGTTTTTT
NA	many	15	TRBV11-3	TRBJ2-1	CASSPSWGSNNEQFF	TGTGCCAGCAGCCCTAGCTGGGGGAGCAACAATGAGCAGTTCTTC
NA	few	15	TRBV5-1	TRBJ2-2	CASSSNPADTGELFF	TGCGCCAGCAGCTCGAACCCCGCGGACACCGGGGAGCTGTTTTTT
NA	many	12	TRBV6-5	TRBJ1-3	CASAGAGNTIYF	TGTGCCAGCGCAGGGGCTGGAAACACCATATATTTT
TRBD1	NA	16	TRBV7-9	TRBJ2-1	CASTNGTGNLYNEQFF	TGTGCCAGCACCAATGGGACAGGGAACCTCTACAATGAGCAGTTCTTC
TRBD2	NA	15	TRBV9	TRBJ2-5	CASSPSAGDLETQYF	TGTGCCAGCAGCCCCTCCGCGGGGGACTTAGAGACCCAGTACTTC
TRBD2	NA	14	TRBV7-2	TRBJ2-3	CASSLNGGGDTQYF	TGTGCCAGCAGCTTAAACGGGGGAGGGGATACGCAGTATTTT
NA	many	13	TRBV19	TRBJ1-2	CASRRETVYGYTF	TGTGCCAGTAGAAGGGAGACAGTCTATGGCTACACCTTC
NA	NA	15	TRBV12-3/TRBV12-4	TRBJ1-5	CASSFGQYSNQPQHF	TGTGCCAGCAGTTTCGGACAGTATAGCAATCAGCCCCAGCATTTT
NA	many	15	TRBV7-2	TRBJ2-3	CASSLIRVGADTQYF	TGTGCCAGCAGCTTAATCCGGGTAGGCGCAGATACGCAGTATTTT
NA	few	15	TRBV7-2	TRBJ1-2	CASSFSVQENYGYTF	TGTGCCAGCAGCTTCTCGGTACAGGAGAACTATGGCTACACCTTC
NA	many	14	TRBV7-8	TRBJ1-5	CASSWQGHNQPQHF	TGTGCCAGCAGCTGGCAGGGCCATAATCAGCCCCAGCATTTT
TRBD2	many	15	TRBV7-3	TRBJ2-1	CASSATSGEYNEQFF	TGTGCCAGCAGCGCCACTAGCGGGGAGTACAATGAGCAGTTCTTC
NA	many	18	TRBV4-3	TRBJ2-2	CASSQESWRPMFTGELFF	TGCGCCAGCAGCCAAGAGAGTTGGAGACCCATGTTCACCGGGGAGCTGTTTTTT
TRBD1	few	15	TRBV6-2/TRBV6-3	TRBJ1-5	CASSLDRGRNQPQHF	TGTGCCAGCAGTTTGGACAGGGGTAGGAATCAGCCCCAGCATTTT